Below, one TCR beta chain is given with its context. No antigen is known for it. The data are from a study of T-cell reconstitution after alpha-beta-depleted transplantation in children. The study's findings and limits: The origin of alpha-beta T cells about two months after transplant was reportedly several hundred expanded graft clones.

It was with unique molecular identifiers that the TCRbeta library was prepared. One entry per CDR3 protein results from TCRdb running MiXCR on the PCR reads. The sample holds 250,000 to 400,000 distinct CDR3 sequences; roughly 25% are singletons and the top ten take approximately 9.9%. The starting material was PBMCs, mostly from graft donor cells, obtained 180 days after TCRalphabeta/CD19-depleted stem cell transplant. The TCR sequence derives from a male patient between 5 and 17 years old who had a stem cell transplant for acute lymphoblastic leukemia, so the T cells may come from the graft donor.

CDR3 loop: CASSQSTGFGNTIYF. The CDR3 nucleotides are TGCGCCAGCAGCCAAAGCACAGGGTTTGGAAACACCATATATTTT. The rearrangement uses TRBV5-1 and TRBJ1-3; maybe TRBD1 (6 bases). Germline V gene sequence: CDR1 SGHRS, CDR2 YFSETQ. The ends were cut back, 4 bases at V and 3 bases at J, with 14 bases in the middle. This CDR3 has 15 amino acids. The whole variable domain, remainder taken from reference TRBV5-1 and TRBJ1-3, is KAGVTQTPRYLIKTRGQQVTLSCSPISGHRSVSWYQQTPGQGLQFLFEYFSETQRNKGNFPGRFSGRQFSNSRSEMNVSTLELGDSALYLCASSQSTGFGNTIYFGEGSWLTVV.